The 18 T cell receptor beta chains in this list originate from one sample, sequenced in a study of blood T cell repertoires in COVID-19 (dated by TCRdb to about 2020). Libraries were prepared through the immunoSEQ multiplex PCR assay. Entries here come from immuneACCESS through TCRdb and include only in-frame sequences with V and J called. Some clones fail to appear in such tables; in the studies checked, an unresolved V gene covers under half of the shortfall, and the cause of the remainder is unknown. Across this sample there are around 29,000 clones, with around four fifths seen only once. The biggest ten clones account for 7.5% to 8% of the sample. Sequenced sample: peripheral blood. These receptors originate from a woman in her sixties or seventies with active or convalescent COVID-19.

The gene calls are TRBV30 and TRBJ1-1, with unresolved D. This CDR3 has 11 amino acids. Germline V lookup: CDR1 GTSNPN, CDR2 SVGIG (reference sequence). V gave up 4 bases and J gave up 4 bases, with 7 bases separating them. The CDR3 loop is CAWNNPTEAFF. Here the CDR3 DNA reads TGTGCCTGGAACAACCCCACTGAAGCTTTCTTT.

V usage is TRBV11-3 and J usage is TRBJ2-3, with TRBD1 as a possible D gene (5 bases). V was trimmed by 5 bases and J by 0 bases, leaving 9 bases between them. Per germline, CDR1 SGHNT and CDR2 YENEEA. This CDR3 has 14 residues. The CDR3 region is CASSQGVSTDTQYF. In DNA, the CDR3 is TGTGCCAGCAGCCAAGGGGTTAGCACAGATACGCAGTATTTT.

The gene calls are TRBV28 and TRBJ2-7; perhaps TRBD2 as D (6 bases). Germline V gene sequence: CDR1 MDHEN, CDR2 SYDVKM. The CDR3 extends over 16 amino acids. V was trimmed by 4 bases and J by 6 bases, leaving 22 bases between them. CDR3 DNA: TGTGCCAGCAGTTCCTTGCGGGACTCCCTTTCAGCCGAGCAGTACTTC. It specifies CASSSLRDSLSAEQYF.

This rearrangement joins TRBV24-1 to TRBJ2-5; 7 nucleotides align to TRBD1. V lost 5 bases to trimming and J lost 2 bases; unmatched junction nucleotides: 10. CDR3 size: 16 residues. CDR1 is KGHDR and CDR2 is SFDVKD in the germline V gene. The CDR3 DNA reads as TGTGCCACCAGTGCTGGCTCGAGGGGGCCTCAAGAGACCCAGTACTTC. Amino acids: CATSAGSRGPQETQYF.

The chain employs TRBV4-1 and TRBJ2-2; 11 bases fit TRBD2. Germline trimming cut 2 bases from V and 0 bases from J; bases unmatched to any gene: 8. The CDR3 consists of 19 residues. CDR1 and CDR2 from the germline V gene are MGHRA and YSYEKL. DNA for the CDR3: TGCGCCAGCAGCCAAATTCTAGCGGGGGGAGCCGCGAACACCGGGGAGCTGTTTTTT. Amino acid sequence: CASSQILAGGAANTGELFF.

The chain combines TRBV24-1 with TRBJ2-1; no firm D call. V lost 4 bases and J lost 9, with 15 bases in between. Germline CDR1 reads KGHDR; CDR2 reads SFDVKD. This CDR3 has 14 residues. This CDR3 is CATSELSSYGEQFF. The CDR3 DNA follows: TGTGCCACCAGTGAATTGTCTAGTTACGGTGAGCAGTTCTTC.

The chain combines TRBV7-9 with TRBJ1-2, with 10 bases fitting TRBD1. The J segment lost 7 bases and the V segment lost 5 bases, leaving 4 bases of the junction unmatched. This CDR3 spans 13 amino acids. The germline CDR1 and CDR2 sequences are SEHNR and FQNEAQ (reference sequence). CDR3 in amino acids: CASSRTGGGGYTF. DNA of the CDR3: TGTGCCAGCAGCCGGACAGGGGGTGGTGGCTACACCTTC. Filled out from reference TRBV7-9 and TRBJ1-2, the complete variable domain reads DTGVSQNPRHKITKRGQNVTFRCDPISEHNRLYWYRQTLGQGPEFLTYFQNEAQLEKSRLLSDRFSAERPKGSFSTLEIQRTEQGDSAMYLCASSRTGGGGYTFGSGTRLTVV.

V is TRBV6-1 and J is TRBJ1-4, with 9 bases matching TRBD1. The CDR3 contains 15 residues. Germline V CDR1 and CDR2: MNHNS, SASEGT. With V trimmed by 5 bases and J by 6 bases, 7 bases remained unmatched. This chain's CDR3 is CASSSRGQGDEKLFF. The CDR3, as DNA: TGTGCCAGCAGTTCCAGGGGACAGGGCGATGAAAAACTGTTTTTT.

The chain couples TRBV9 to TRBJ1-4; D ambiguous. With 3 bases removed from V and 5 bases from J, the gap between germline ends came to 5 bases. Germline-derived CDR1 and CDR2 are SGDLS and YYNGEE. The CDR3 runs 12 residues. The CDR3 DNA sequence: TGTGCCAGCAGCGACCGGAATGAAAAACTGTTTTTT. As protein: CASSDRNEKLFF.

The V call is TRBV10-3, the J call TRBJ1-5, with 8 bases fitting TRBD1. The CDR3 totals 13 residues. J gave up 7 bases and V 6 bases, and 5 bases lay outside the gene matches. Germline V CDR1 and CDR2: ENHRY, SYGVKD. The CDR3 DNA reads as TGTGCCATCAGCCTGGACAGGGAACAGCCCCAGCATTTT. Residues: CAISLDREQPQHF.

This clone was counted a few times. The genes are TRBV3-1 (or the pseudogene TRBV3-2) and TRBJ2-7; tentatively, D is TRBD2 (5 bases). The CDR3 totals 14 residues. Germline V gene data show CDR1 as LGHDT and CDR2 as YNNKEL (reference sequence). The ends were cut back, 4 bases at V and 0 bases at J, with 10 bases in the middle. The CDR3 loop is CASSPTRGSYEQYF. The CDR3 bases are TGTGCCAGCAGCCCCACACGGGGCTCCTACGAGCAGTACTTC.

The chain recombines TRBV3-1 (or the pseudogene TRBV3-2) with TRBJ2-3; 9 bases match TRBD1. The CDR3 length is 16 residues. In germline, CDR1 is LGHDT, CDR2 YNNKEL (reference sequence). With V trimmed by 4 bases and J by 4 bases, 9 bases remained unmatched. This CDR3 reads CASSRLGGQGSDTQYF. The DNA of the CDR3 is TGTGCCAGCAGCCGGCTGGGGGGACAGGGCTCAGATACGCAGTATTTT.

The chain carries TRBV5-1 and TRBJ2-3; TRBD1 aligns across 11 bases. J was trimmed by 2 bases and V by 3 bases; bases with no gene match: 2. This CDR3 has 15 amino acids. The germline CDR1 and CDR2 sequences are SGHRS and YFSETQ. The CDR3 DNA follows: TGCGCCAGCAGCTCCGGACAGGGGGCCACAGATACGCAGTATTTT. Translated: CASSSGQGATDTQYF.

This rearrangement joins TRBV5-1 to TRBJ1-3; unclear D gene. Trimming shortened V by 4 bases and J by 9 bases, and 26 bases separated the two germline ends. Germline assignment: CDR1 SGHRS and CDR2 YFSETQ. This CDR3 is built from 17 residues. The CDR3 spells CASSEGGTHAHPSTIYF. Here the CDR3 DNA reads TGCGCCAGCAGCGAGGGTGGTACCCACGCACACCCGAGCACCATATATTTT.

The chain links TRBV30 to TRBJ2-7; tentatively, D is TRBD2 (6 bases). Germline assignment: CDR1 GTSNPN and CDR2 SVGIG (reference sequence). The CDR3 extends over 14 amino acids. The V end was cut by 4 bases, the J end by 1 base, with 14 bases between. The CDR3 region is CAWTLGGTSYEQYF. As DNA, the CDR3 is TGTGCCTGGACCCTAGGAGGGACTTCCTACGAGCAGTACTTC.

This rearrangement joins TRBV5-1 to TRBJ2-5; D gene uncertain. This CDR3 comprises 16 residues. Trimming shortened V by 1 base and J by 2 bases, and 15 bases separated the two germline ends. Per germline, CDR1 SGHRS and CDR2 YFSETQ. The CDR3 nucleotides are TGCGCCAGCAGCTTGCGGCCAGTGGAGCCGCAAGAGACCCAGTACTTC. Translation gives CASSLRPVEPQETQYF.

The chain has TRBV5-1 and TRBJ2-5; TRBD2 might be the D (5 bases). CDR1 is SGHRS, CDR2 YFSETQ, per germline. This CDR3 is built from 15 residues. V dropped 4 bases and J dropped 5 bases, with 18 bases sitting between them. This chain's CDR3 is CASSGLSNGEETQYF. The DNA for the CDR3 is TGCGCCAGCAGCGGGCTTTCGAATGGGGAGGAGACCCAGTACTTC.

The J gene is TRBJ1-3, the V gene TRBV19, with a weak D call TRBD1 (6 bases). The length of the CDR3 is 15 residues. Trimming stripped 3 bases from V and 0 bases from J, with 9 bases between. Germline V gives CDR1 LNHDA, CDR2 SQIVND (reference sequence). The CDR3 DNA is TGTGCCAGTAGTATGGACAGAGTCTCTGGAAACACCATATATTTT. Encoded protein: CASSMDRVSGNTIYF.